These T cell receptor beta chains were read from a single sample in a study of blood T cells in healthy people across ages. MiXCR, applied by TCRdb to the 5' RACE reads, yields one record per CDR3 protein. Counted here are under 800,000 distinct CDR3 sequences, more than 40% occurring once; the ten biggest clones make up 20% to 25%. The source material was blood. The source is a woman aged 55-75 years in good health. The CDR3 runs from the conserved cysteine through the conserved F or W. Each record gives: V gene, J gene, CDR3 protein.

>TRBV20-1|TRBJ2-5
CSARDLDVGKETQYF
>TRBV20-1|TRBJ1-5
CSATPQGSNQPQHF
>TRBV20-1|TRBJ1-1
CSARAPGRNTEAFF
>TRBV29-1|TRBJ2-5
CSVEKQIQETQYF
>TRBV5-1|TRBJ2-6
CASSSNAGANVLTF
>TRBV2|TRBJ1-2
CASSENSPEVDGYTF
>TRBV5-1|TRBJ2-7
CASSRRTVTSYEQYF
>TRBV6-2/TRBV6-3|TRBJ1-6
CASSPREVTWGHSPLHF
>TRBV10-3|TRBJ2-1
CATSPAGTYNEQFF
>TRBV11-3|TRBJ2-7
CASSPLVDGEQYF
>TRBV6-1|TRBJ1-5
CAITGTGNQPQHF
>TRBV30|TRBJ2-3
CAWSVARLAGRTDTQYF
>TRBV18|TRBJ1-1
CASSPTTENTEAFF
>TRBV20-1|TRBJ2-7
CSAATDYEQYF
>TRBV20-1|TRBJ1-2
CSAHRGHFNYGYTF
>TRBV7-3|.
CASSLGQTPRDEQYF
>TRBV5-5|.
CASAAGVAGSYEQYF
>TRBV5-1|TRBJ2-7
CASSLLQGETYEQYF
>TRBV5-6|TRBJ1-1
CASSLFSAGGHAEAFF